This is a list of T cell receptor beta chains from one sample in a study of monozygotic twins with inflammatory bowel disease. TCRdb re-called the 5' RACE reads and gives one entry per CDR3 protein, without DNA. This sample carries just over 300,000 distinct CDR3 sequences, with over 5.5% going to the ten biggest clones. The specimen sequenced was blood. These receptor sequences come from a human donor with ulcerative colitis or Crohn's disease, or a healthy co-twin of an affected twin (not recorded which). Both conserved end residues are part of each CDR3.

CDR3 protein	CDR3 length	V gene	J gene
CASSPALAGVDNEQFF	16	TRBV7-6	TRBJ2-1
CASSLGKGSSGSPEGFF	17	TRBV5-6	TRBJ2-1
CASSSVQGVLYEQYF	15	TRBV12-3/TRBV12-4	TRBJ2-7
CSASSTGLGYTF	12	TRBV20-1	TRBJ1-2
CASSLDVRGELFF	13	TRBV5-1	TRBJ2-2
CASSSRAGGNTDTQYF	16	TRBV7-9	TRBJ2-3
CASSPDRGTDTQYF	14	TRBV25-1	TRBJ2-3
CASSEQGVNTIYF	13	TRBV2	TRBJ1-3
CASSLPSGQEDGYTF	15	TRBV7-3	TRBJ1-2
CAISGAGGGGTQYF	14	TRBV10-3	TRBJ2-3
CAISRGQSNTEAFF	14	TRBV10-3	TRBJ1-1
CASRILAVDQETQYF	15	TRBV5-1	TRBJ2-5
CASSPSSSSIYNEQFF	16	TRBV7-7	TRBJ2-1
CASSQRTSGSNEQFF	15	TRBV4-2	TRBJ2-1
CASSLSGVDYGYTF	14	TRBV12-3/TRBV12-4	TRBJ1-2
CASSPTINTVAFF	13	TRBV25-1	TRBJ1-1
CASIPGASVSTDTQYF	16	TRBV5-1	TRBJ2-3